These 27 T cell receptor beta chains came from one sample sequenced in a study of T cell responses to AZD1222 COVID-19 vaccine. The repertoire was sequenced with immunoSEQ multiplex PCR; TCRdb's copy has only in-frame clones and lacks some. The sample records some 150,000 clones, over 85% being singletons. The specimen was peripheral blood, collected on day 0 of AZD1222 vaccination. Source of these receptors: an adult in good health.

V gene TRBV11-2 combines with J gene TRBJ2-1; 7 nucleotides line up with TRBD1. The V segment lost 5 bases and the J segment 5 bases; nucleotides outside the gene matches: 6. The germline CDR1 and CDR2 sequences are SGHAT and FQNNGV. CDR3 size: 14 residues. The CDR3 nucleotides are TGTGCCAGCAGCGTTTCGGACAGGAACAATGAGCAGTTCTTC. Translation gives CASSVSDRNNEQFF.

This clone has only one observation. V gene TRBV6-5 combines with J gene TRBJ2-7; TRBD2 matches 9 bases. Trimming took 2 bases from V and 4 from J; bases not matched to a gene: 6. There are 15 residues in the CDR3. The V gene's germline CDR1 is MNHEY and CDR2 SVGAGI. CDR3 DNA: TGTGCCAGCAGTTACACACTAGCGGGTGGGTACGAGCAGTACTTC. Translation gives CASSYTLAGGYEQYF.

About this clone itself: One end of the junction does not line up with germline, which may come from a read error. The chain recombines TRBV7-4 with TRBJ1-1; D is possibly TRBD1 (5 bases). In germline, CDR1 is SGHVT, CDR2 SQSDAQ. The CDR3 sequence is 12 residues long. Here the CDR3 DNA reads TGTGCCACCAGGGCCGTGGAGGGACGGGTGGATTTT. It translates to CATRAVEGRVDF.

The CDR3 spells CASSLVLPPEAFF. The CDR3 coding sequence is TGTGCCAGCAGCTTAGTGCTCCCCCCGGAGGCTTTCTTT. The chain couples TRBV7-9 to TRBJ1-1, with D unclear. The length of the CDR3 is 13 residues. Germline V gene lookup returns CDR1 SEHNR and CDR2 FQNEAQ (reference sequence). The V and J ends lost 1 base and 11 bases respectively, with 14 bases between them. The complete variable domain, with remaining parts taken from reference TRBV7-9 and TRBJ1-1, reads DTGVSQNPRHKITKRGQNVTFRCDPISEHNRLYWYRQTLGQGPEFLTYFQNEAQLEKSRLLSDRFSAERPKGSFSTLEIQRTEQGDSAMYLCASSLVLPPEAFFGQGTRLTVV.

The V gene is TRBV14, the J gene TRBJ1-2, with D unclear. Germline V gives CDR1 SGHDN, CDR2 FVKESK. The CDR3 extends over 16 amino acids. Trimming left V 0 bases short and J 7 bases short, with 18 bases between. The CDR3 coding sequence is TGTGCCAGCAGCCAAGATAGAAAGGAGCTTTGGGGTGGCTACACCTTC. Translation: CASSQDRKELWGGYTF.

The chain recombines TRBV7-9 with TRBJ1-4; D may be TRBD1 (5 bases). In germline, CDR1 is SEHNR, CDR2 FQNEAQ (reference sequence). This CDR3 comprises 14 residues. Trimming left V 3 bases short and J 5 bases short, with 10 bases between. CDR3 protein: CASSFSGQNEKLFF. For the CDR3, the DNA is TGTGCCAGCAGCTTTTCAGGGCAGAATGAAAAACTGTTTTTT.

V and J are TRBV29-1 and TRBJ1-1; the D is unclear. This CDR3 has 13 residues. Germline lookup yields CDR1 SQVTM and CDR2 ANQGSEA. Between the trimmed V and J ends, which lost 6 bases and 3 bases, there was a span of 14 bases. The CDR3 region has the DNA TGCAGCGTCCGAACAGCCGGAGACACTGAAGCTTTCTTT. It is translated as CSVRTAGDTEAFF.

This clone has just one count. V and J are TRBV5-1 and TRBJ2-7; 9 bases match TRBD1. The CDR3 runs 15 residues. Germline CDR1 reads SGHRS; CDR2 reads YFSETQ. Trimming at V came to 4 bases and at J to 5 bases, leaving 10 bases not matched to a gene. The CDR3 reads CASSPQGQGPHEQYF. The DNA of the CDR3 is TGCGCCAGCAGCCCCCAGGGACAGGGCCCCCACGAGCAGTACTTC.

This chain links TRBV23-1 with TRBJ2-3, with a weak D call TRBD1 (6 bases). TRBV23-1 is known as an ORF, though its function is uncertain. The V gene lost 0 bases and the J gene lost 6 bases, with 22 bases spanning the gap. CDR3 size: 18 residues. This CDR3 reads CASSQSTPGQNHRDTQYF. The CDR3 bases are TGCGCCAGCAGTCAATCGACACCCGGACAGAACCATCGGGATACGCAGTATTTT.

V usage is TRBV3-1 (or the pseudogene TRBV3-2) and J usage is TRBJ1-2; D is perhaps TRBD1 (5 bases). V gave up 6 bases and J gave up 6 bases, with 17 bases separating them. The CDR3 is 14 residues long. In germline, CDR1 is LGHDT, CDR2 YNNKEL (reference sequence). CDR3 amino acids: CASSDGTKRNGYTF. CDR3 in DNA: TGTGCCAGCAGTGACGGGACGAAGAGGAATGGCTACACCTTC.

The chain couples TRBV3-1 (or the pseudogene TRBV3-2) to TRBJ1-1; D is possibly TRBD1 (6 bases). Germline CDR1 reads LGHDT; CDR2 reads YNNKEL (reference sequence). This CDR3 is built from 14 residues. Trimming took 4 bases from V and 4 from J, leaving 13 bases between them. The DNA for the CDR3 is TGTGCCAGCAGCCGACAGGAAACAATCACTGAAGCTTTCTTT. Protein: CASSRQETITEAFF.

The chain carries TRBV9 and TRBJ2-7; 8 bases align to TRBD1. From germline, CDR1 is SGDLS and CDR2 YYNGEE. This CDR3 region has 15 residues. Germline trimming cut 4 bases from V and 3 bases from J; bases unmatched to any gene: 9. DNA of the CDR3: TGTGCCAGCAGCCCCTTCTCCGGACAGGGCTACGAGCAGTACTTC. It codes for CASSPFSGQGYEQYF.

The chain couples TRBV18 to TRBJ1-1; D gene uncertain. This CDR3 contains 15 residues. The germline V gene encodes CDR1 KGHSH and CDR2 LQKENI. Deletions cut 1 base from V and 1 base from J, with 10 bases between. The CDR3 DNA is TGTGCCAGCTCACCACGAACGGCAGGGAACACTGAAGCTTTCTTT. Amino acids: CASSPRTAGNTEAFF.

This chain uses TRBV6-1 with TRBJ2-7; the D is unclear. The CDR3 covers 11 residues. CDR1 is MNHNS and CDR2 is SASEGT in the germline V gene. V dropped 3 bases and J dropped 5 bases, with 5 bases sitting between them. CDR3 sequence (DNA): TGTGCCAGCAGTGAGGTCGACGAGCAGTACTTC. Translation gives CASSEVDEQYF.

The rearrangement uses TRBV27 and TRBJ2-7, with 10 positions matching TRBD2. Germline V lookup: CDR1 MNHEY, CDR2 SMNVEV (reference sequence). The V and J ends lost 6 bases and 2 bases, in that order; junction bases with no gene match: 19. The CDR3 covers 19 residues. The CDR3: CASRRVWRPQSGRAYEQYF. The CDR3 region has the DNA TGTGCCAGCAGGAGGGTTTGGCGGCCTCAAAGCGGGAGGGCCTACGAGCAGTACTTC.

V gene TRBV2 combines with J gene TRBJ1-1; 7 bases line up with TRBD1. This CDR3 contains 12 residues. Trimming cost V 10 bases and J 7 bases; bases outside gene matches: 9. Per germline, CDR1 SNHLY and CDR2 FYNNEI. CDR3 in amino acids: CATETGSGEAFF. The CDR3 DNA is TGTGCCACCGAGACAGGGAGTGGTGAAGCTTTCTTT.

The chain employs TRBV29-1 and TRBJ2-7; D possibly corresponds to TRBD1 (6 bases). The CDR3 extends over 15 amino acids. V was cut by 2 bases and J by 3 bases, with 17 bases left in between. Germline assignment: CDR1 SQVTM and CDR2 ANQGSEA. The DNA for the CDR3 is TGCAGCGTTGAAAATCCCGGGACACTCGACTACGAGCAGTACTTC. The encoded protein is CSVENPGTLDYEQYF.

As to this clone: Other DNA sequences from this sample encode an identical CDR3 as well. The gene calls are TRBV5-1 and TRBJ1-2; 7 bases fit TRBD1. CDR3 length equals 13 residues. CDR1 is SGHRS, CDR2 YFSETQ, per germline. The J segment lost 5 bases and the V segment lost 0 bases, leaving 1 base of the junction unmatched. CDR3 sequence: CASSLAGGYGYTF. CDR3 sequence (DNA): TGCGCCAGCAGCTTGGCAGGGGGGTATGGCTACACCTTC.

The rearrangement joins TRBV14 to TRBJ2-1; 8 positions agree with TRBD2. The length of the CDR3 is 18 residues. Germline lookup yields CDR1 SGHDN and CDR2 FVKESK. The V segment lost 0 bases and the J segment 6 bases; nucleotides outside the gene matches: 13. CDR3 coding DNA: TGTGCCAGCAGCCAAGATCTAGCGGCGGGAGGTTTATTCAATGAGCAGTTCTTC. Residues: CASSQDLAAGGLFNEQFF.

The chain employs TRBV5-6 and TRBJ2-1; 10 nucleotides agree with TRBD2. Germline CDR1 reads SGHDT; CDR2 reads YYEEEE. Unmatched junction bases numbered 10, after V lost 7 bases and J lost 6 bases. This CDR3 is built from 15 residues. The CDR3 DNA sequence: TGTGCCAGCTTTCAGAGCGGGAGGGTTGGCAATGAGCAGTTCTTC. Its translation is CASFQSGRVGNEQFF. The complete variable domain, with remaining parts taken from reference TRBV5-6 and TRBJ2-1, reads DAGVTQSPTHLIKTRGQQVTLRCSPKSGHDTVSWYQQALGQGPQFIFQYYEEEERQRGNFPDRFSGHQFPNYSSELNVNALLLGDSALYLCASFQSGRVGNEQFFGPGTRLTVL.

The rearrangement uses TRBV19 and TRBJ1-2; TRBD1 is a possible D gene (6 bases). The CDR3 runs 21 residues. V was trimmed by 4 bases and J by 0 bases, leaving 30 bases between them. CDR1 and CDR2 (germline): LNHDA, SQIVND (reference sequence). Written as DNA, the CDR3 is TGTGCCAGTAGTACCAGAAAGACAGGAGCTTACCTCTTTCCCTCTAACTATGGCTACACCTTC. It encodes CASSTRKTGAYLFPSNYGYTF.

A single count supports this clone. The V gene is TRBV27, the J gene TRBJ2-1; 10 bases align to TRBD2. CDR3 length equals 15 residues. CDR1 is MNHEY, CDR2 SMNVEV, per germline (reference sequence). J gave up 4 bases and V 1 base, and 1 base lay outside the gene matches. This chain's CDR3 is CASSLWTSGYNEQFF. For the CDR3, the DNA is TGTGCCAGCAGTTTATGGACTAGCGGATACAATGAGCAGTTCTTC.

The rearrangement uses TRBV7-7 and TRBJ1-1; TRBD1 matches at 10 bases. The CDR3 loop spans 13 amino acids. Germline values: CDR1 SSHAT, CDR2 FNYEAQ (reference sequence). V dropped 5 bases and J dropped 6; count of bases not matched to a gene: 3. The CDR3 DNA follows: TGTGCCAGCAGCACGGGGACAGGGGCTGAAGCTTTCTTT. Its protein is CASSTGTGAEAFF.

The chain links TRBV7-9 to TRBJ1-1; D possibly corresponds to TRBD1 (5 bases). CDR3 length: 14 residues. V gave up 5 bases and J gave up 7 bases, with 17 bases separating them. Germline CDR1 and CDR2: SEHNR and FQNEAQ (reference sequence). The CDR3 sequence: CASSPRGGGVEAFF. DNA for the CDR3: TGTGCCAGCAGCCCCCGTGGGGGAGGGGTTGAAGCTTTCTTT.

The V and J genes are TRBV29-1 and TRBJ1-1; D uncertain. This CDR3 has 14 amino acids. V lost 4 bases and J 3 bases, leaving 15 bases between the germline ends. Germline-derived CDR1 and CDR2 are SQVTM and ANQGSEA. The CDR3 region is CSVVGRSGYTEAFF. Written as DNA, the CDR3 is TGCAGCGTTGTGGGCCGCTCGGGCTACACTGAAGCTTTCTTT.

The genes are TRBV6-4 and TRBJ2-1, with 9 bases aligning to TRBD2. V was pared by 6 bases and J by 5 bases, with 5 bases of the junction left unmatched. This CDR3 comprises 14 residues. Germline-derived CDR1 and CDR2 are MRHNA and SNTAGT. This CDR3 reads CASSDGTSHNEQFF. The CDR3 region has the DNA TGTGCCAGCAGCGACGGGACTAGCCACAATGAGCAGTTCTTC.

The V call is TRBV5-1, the J call TRBJ2-1; D ambiguous. The CDR3 covers 14 residues. Trimming took 4 bases from V and 0 from J, leaving 8 bases between them. Germline CDR1 and CDR2: SGHRS and YFSETQ. The CDR3 nucleotides are TGCGCCAGCAGCCGAGCGACCTCCTACAATGAGCAGTTCTTC. Its translation is CASSRATSYNEQFF.